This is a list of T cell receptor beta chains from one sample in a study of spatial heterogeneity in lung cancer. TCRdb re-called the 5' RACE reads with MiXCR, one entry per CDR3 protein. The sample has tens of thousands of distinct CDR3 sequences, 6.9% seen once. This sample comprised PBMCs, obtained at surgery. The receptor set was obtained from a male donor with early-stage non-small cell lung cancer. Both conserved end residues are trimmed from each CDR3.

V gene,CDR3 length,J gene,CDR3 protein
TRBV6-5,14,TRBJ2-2,ASSSPGQGRAGELF
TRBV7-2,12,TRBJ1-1,ASSKTDLALEAF
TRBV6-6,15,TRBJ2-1,ASSPPRQVYSYNEQF
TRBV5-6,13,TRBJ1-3,ASSYPTGAPNTIY
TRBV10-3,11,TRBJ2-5,AINRNRQETQY
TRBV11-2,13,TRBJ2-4,ASSSAGVAKNIQY
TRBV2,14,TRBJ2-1,ASRVWTSGSGNEQF
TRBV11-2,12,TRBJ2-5,ASSPGDNQETQY
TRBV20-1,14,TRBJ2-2,SARDHSRGLTGELF
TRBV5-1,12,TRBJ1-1,ASSLAQTNTEAF
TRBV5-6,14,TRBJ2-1,ASSLERGEIYNEQF
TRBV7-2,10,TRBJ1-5,ASSWTGQPQH
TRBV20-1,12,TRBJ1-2,SARVRTDYYGYT
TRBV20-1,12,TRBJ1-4,SAAGQTEVEKLF
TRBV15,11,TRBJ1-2,ATSSGPLGGYT
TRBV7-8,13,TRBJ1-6,ASSPILDYNSPLH
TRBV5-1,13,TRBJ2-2,ASSLSGSKTGELF
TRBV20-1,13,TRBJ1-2,SARPFGHSNYGYT
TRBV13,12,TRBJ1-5,ASSLGLTNQPQH
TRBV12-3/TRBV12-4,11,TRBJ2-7,ASSLSTAYEQY
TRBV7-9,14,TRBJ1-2,ASSFRGQMINYGYT
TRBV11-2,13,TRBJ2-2,ASSSGQGDTGELF
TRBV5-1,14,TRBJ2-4,ASRPGQGLAKNIQY
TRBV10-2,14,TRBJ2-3,ASTRGLAVSTDTQY
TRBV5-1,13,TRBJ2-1,ASYPDRGAYNEQF